Included here is one TCR beta chain sequence, with context. This table comes from immunoSEQ multiplex PCR, and its TCRdb copy is limited to in-frame clones, with some not included. This table holds fewer than 45,000 clones, 65% to 85% found once. The CDR3 consists of 14 residues. Losses at the gene ends were 9 bases for V and 6 bases for J; bases not matched to a gene: 8. Germline-derived CDR1 and CDR2 are SGHTA and FQGNSA. This entry is derived from a study of OX40 agonist ivuxolimab in advanced cancers. This material consisted of CD4+ or CD8+ T cells sorted from blood, taken in a trial of the OX40 agonist ivuxolimab. This chain joins TRBV7-2 and TRBJ2-3; 11 bases align to TRBD1. The receptor was derived from an adult with an advanced solid tumor such as melanoma, head and neck, liver or kidney cancer. For the CDR3, the DNA is TGTGCCAGTACGGACAGGGGGCTTGCGGATACGCAGTATTTT. Protein sequence: CASTDRGLADTQYF.